These 4 T cell receptor beta chains share one sample of origin, sequenced in a study of T-cell memory formation after mild COVID-19. TCRdb ran MiXCR on the 5' RACE reads and lists one entry per CDR3 protein. The sample carries 100,000 to 130,000 distinct CDR3 sequences, 15% to 20% recorded once. Sequenced: PBMCs or a T cell subset sorted from them (not recorded which). These receptor sequences come from a man in his late teens or twenties who had mild COVID-19 (a few samples of this study predate the infection). Cell type and time point are not known.

The chain has TRBV7-2 and TRBJ1-1, with D unresolved. The CDR3 length is 12 residues. Trimming pared 2 bases from V and 8 bases from J, leaving 9 bases between. Germline V lookup: CDR1 SGHTA, CDR2 FQGNSA. The CDR3 DNA follows: TGTGCCAGCAGCTTATACGGAGTCGAAGCTTTCTTT. This gives the protein CASSLYGVEAFF.

The chain is built from TRBV6-5 and TRBJ1-1; 7 nucleotides agree with TRBD1. CDR1 and CDR2 from the germline V gene are MNHEY and SVGAGI. The CDR3 length is 15 residues. V was pared by 5 bases and J by 1 base, with 7 bases of the junction left unmatched. The CDR3 region has the DNA TGTGCCAGCAGTGACCCAGGGGGAAAGAACACTGAAGCTTTCTTT. Translating gives CASSDPGGKNTEAFF.

V usage is TRBV5-1 and J usage is TRBJ1-2; D is uncertain. V dropped 0 bases and J dropped 2 bases, with 8 bases sitting between them. This CDR3 has 14 residues. Germline CDR1 SGHRS, CDR2 YFSETQ. The CDR3 nucleotides read TGCGCCAGCAGCTTGGCCGACGGGAACTATGGCTACACCTTC. It is translated as CASSLADGNYGYTF.

This clonotype turned up a few times. The chain uses TRBV7-2 and TRBJ2-7, with a possible D match to TRBD2 (7 bases). CDR1 SGHTA and CDR2 FQGNSA come from the germline V gene. The V end lost 5 bases, the J end lost 2 bases, and 13 bases lay between the germline ends. The CDR3 sequence is 14 residues long. This chain's CDR3 is CASSLGGGPYEQYF. CDR3 DNA sequence: TGTGCCAGCAGCCTGGGAGGGGGGCCCTACGAGCAGTACTTC.